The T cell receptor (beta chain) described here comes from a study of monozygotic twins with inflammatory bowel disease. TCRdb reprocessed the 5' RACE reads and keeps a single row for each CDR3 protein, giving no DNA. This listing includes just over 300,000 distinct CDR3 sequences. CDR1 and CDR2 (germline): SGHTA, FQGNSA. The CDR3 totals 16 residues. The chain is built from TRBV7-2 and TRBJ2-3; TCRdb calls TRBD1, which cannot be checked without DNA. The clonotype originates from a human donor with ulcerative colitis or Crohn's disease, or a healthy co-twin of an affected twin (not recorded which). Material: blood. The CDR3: CASSSHIGGFTDTQYF.